Below are 20 T cell receptor beta chains sequenced from a single sample in a study of T cell responses to AZD1222 COVID-19 vaccine. Profiled with immunoSEQ multiplex PCR; TCRdb holds only in-frame clones, not every one. Among over 45,000 clones listed, 86% were seen once. This specimen was peripheral blood, taken on day 0 of AZD1222 vaccination. The receptors were gathered from an adult in good health.

The chain carries TRBV7-9 and TRBJ1-1; D is unclear. Trimming cost V 1 base and J 10 bases, with 10 bases left between them. The germline V gene has CDR1 SEHNR and CDR2 FQNEAQ (reference sequence). This CDR3 has 12 residues. The CDR3 sequence: CASSLEVRPAFF. Here the CDR3 DNA reads TGTGCCAGCAGCTTAGAGGTGAGGCCAGCTTTCTTT.

The rearrangement links TRBV27 to TRBJ2-1; 7 bases map to TRBD2. Losses at the gene ends were 8 bases for V and 0 bases for J; bases not matched to a gene: 7. The CDR3 totals 15 residues. Germline V gives CDR1 MNHEY, CDR2 SMNVEV (reference sequence). CDR3 sequence reads: CASGSSGSSYNEQFF. DNA of the CDR3: TGTGCCAGCGGATCTAGCGGTAGCTCCTACAATGAGCAGTTCTTC.

This rearrangement joins TRBV6-4 to TRBJ1-2; 8 bases are a match to TRBD1. The J segment lost 6 bases and the V segment lost 4 bases, leaving 7 bases of the junction unmatched. There are 14 residues in the CDR3. Germline values: CDR1 MRHNA, CDR2 SNTAGT. This CDR3 is CASSGGQGAHGYTF. In nucleotides, the CDR3 is TGTGCCAGCAGTGGCGGGCAGGGGGCCCATGGCTACACCTTC.

V is TRBV28 and J is TRBJ1-2, with D maybe TRBD1 (5 bases). The germline V and J ends were trimmed by 3 bases and 9 bases, with 17 bases remaining between them. Germline V CDR1 and CDR2: MDHEN, SYDVKM. The CDR3 length is 14 residues. The CDR3 here is CASSLGHPPPSYTF. CDR3 coding DNA: TGTGCCAGCAGTTTGGGGCACCCGCCGCCAAGCTACACCTTC.

V usage is TRBV2 and J usage is TRBJ1-1; 8 nucleotides match TRBD1. Germline-derived CDR1 and CDR2 are SNHLY and FYNNEI. Trimming took 3 bases from V and 0 from J; bases not matched to a gene: 9. This CDR3 region has 17 residues. The CDR3 reads CASSDDGQGSMNTEAFF. Here the CDR3 DNA reads TGTGCCAGCAGTGATGATGGACAGGGTTCCATGAACACTGAAGCTTTCTTT.

This chain uses TRBV28 with TRBJ2-5; 8 nucleotides line up with TRBD2. Germline loops: CDR1 MDHEN, CDR2 SYDVKM. This CDR3 contains 13 residues. V gave up 4 bases and J gave up 4 bases; unmatched junction bases: 2. The CDR3 nucleotides read TGTGCCAGCAGTTCGGGGGGGACAGAGACCCAGTACTTC. Amino acid sequence: CASSSGGTETQYF.

The V and J genes are TRBV27 and TRBJ1-5; D is unresolved. Between the trimmed V and J ends, which lost 3 bases and 6 bases, there was a span of 12 bases. The CDR3 length is 14 residues. The germline gives CDR1 MNHEY, CDR2 SMNVEV (reference sequence). CDR3 sequence: CASSLSRFSQPQHF. DNA for the CDR3: TGTGCCAGCAGTTTGAGCCGCTTCAGTCAGCCCCAGCATTTT.

The J gene is TRBJ2-5, the V gene TRBV5-6, with 14 bases identical to TRBD2. Germline CDR1 SGHDT, CDR2 YYEEEE. V gave up 4 bases and J gave up 2 bases; unmatched junction bases: 4. The CDR3 has 16 residues. CDR3 amino acids: CASSLGLAGVQETQYF. The DNA for the CDR3 is TGTGCCAGCAGCCTGGGACTAGCGGGAGTTCAAGAGACCCAGTACTTC.

The V gene is TRBV9, the J gene TRBJ1-4; maybe TRBD1 (5 bases). Trimming took off 3 bases at V and 0 bases at J, with 6 bases between the two ends. The CDR3 has 14 amino acids. In germline, CDR1 is SGDLS, CDR2 YYNGEE. CDR3 region: CASSATATNEKLFF. The CDR3 DNA is TGTGCCAGCAGCGCGACAGCAACTAATGAAAAACTGTTTTTT.

For the CDR3, the DNA is TGTGCCACCAGTGCTTTAAGGACTAGCGGGGCCTACAATGAGCAGTTCTTC. It codes for CATSALRTSGAYNEQFF. The genes are TRBV24-1 and TRBJ2-1; 12 positions agree with TRBD2. The CDR3 covers 17 residues. Trimming cost V 5 bases and J 2 bases; bases outside gene matches: 6. Germline V lookup: CDR1 KGHDR, CDR2 SFDVKD.

V is TRBV5-5 and J is TRBJ1-2; 10 bases fit TRBD1. Per the germline V gene, CDR1 is SGHKS and CDR2 is YYEKEE (reference sequence). The CDR3 extends over 14 amino acids. Trimming at V came to 0 bases and at J to 9 bases, leaving 5 bases not matched to a gene. CDR3 coding DNA: TGTGCCAGCAGCTTGGAGGGACAGGGGCTGCGCTACACCTTC. Protein: CASSLEGQGLRYTF.

V and J are TRBV7-2 and TRBJ1-2; D possibly corresponds to TRBD1 (5 bases). The V and J ends lost 6 bases and 4 bases respectively, with 18 bases between them. Germline assignment: CDR1 SGHTA and CDR2 FQGNSA. This CDR3 comprises 15 residues. The CDR3 loop reads CASSLTGTEPYGYTF. In DNA form, the CDR3 reads TGTGCCAGCAGTCTCACCGGGACTGAACCCTATGGCTACACCTTC.

The chain uses TRBV7-9 and TRBJ1-3; D is ambiguous. Germline V gene lookup returns CDR1 SEHNR and CDR2 FQNEAQ (reference sequence). The V end lost 5 bases, the J end lost 4 bases, and 12 bases lay between the germline ends. This CDR3 has 14 amino acids. The CDR3 DNA reads TGTGCCAGCAGCCAAGTGGGTGTAGGAAACACCATATATTTT. Amino acids: CASSQVGVGNTIYF.

This chain joins TRBV18 and TRBJ2-5, with D possibly TRBD2 on 5 matching bases. V gave up 4 bases and J gave up 4 bases, with 16 bases separating them. Germline CDR1 KGHSH, CDR2 LQKENI. This CDR3 spans 15 amino acids. The CDR3 is CASSQLGDFGETQYF. For the CDR3, the DNA is TGTGCCAGCTCACAACTCGGGGATTTTGGAGAGACCCAGTACTTC.

J is TRBJ2-5 and V is TRBV29-1; maybe TRBD1 (5 bases). CDR3 size: 15 residues. The ends were cut back, 1 base at V and 3 bases at J, with 15 bases in the middle. Germline-derived CDR1 and CDR2 are SQVTM and ANQGSEA. The DNA for the CDR3 is TGCAGCGTTGAAGGGAACCAGGGTGATAAAGAGACCCAGTACTTC. Protein product: CSVEGNQGDKETQYF.

The CDR3 here is CASSSTLEQYF. CDR3 DNA sequence: TGTGCCAGCAGTTCGACTCTCGAGCAGTACTTC. This sequence joins TRBV6-5 and TRBJ2-7, with no clear D. Germline V gives CDR1 MNHEY, CDR2 SVGAGI. The CDR3 contains 11 residues. Trimming took 4 bases from V and 6 from J, leaving 7 bases between them.

The chain combines TRBV28 with TRBJ1-1, with D perhaps matching TRBD1 (5 bases). The V and J ends lost 2 bases and 4 bases respectively, with 14 bases between them. CDR1 is MDHEN, CDR2 SYDVKM, per germline. This CDR3 has 15 amino acids. CDR3 in DNA: TGTGCCAGCAGTTTAATGAAGGGGTCGGGCACTGAAGCTTTCTTT. It codes for CASSLMKGSGTEAFF.

The gene calls are TRBV19 and TRBJ2-7; the D gene is possibly TRBD2 (7 bases). Per the germline V gene, CDR1 is LNHDA and CDR2 is SQIVND (reference sequence). V was shortened by 6 bases and J by 1 base, with 16 bases between the two germline ends. This CDR3 has 15 amino acids. The CDR3 coding sequence is TGTGCCAGTAGCGGGGGCACGGGGGGTTCCTACGAGCAGTACTTC. Encoded protein: CASSGGTGGSYEQYF.

The rearrangement links TRBV7-9 to TRBJ1-1, with 7 bases aligning to TRBD1. V shed 5 bases and J 11 bases; nucleotides not matched to a gene: 20. Germline assignment: CDR1 SEHNR and CDR2 FQNEAQ (reference sequence). This CDR3 has 16 amino acids. The CDR3 is CASSAQSKTGTAGAFF. CDR3 coding DNA: TGTGCCAGCAGCGCCCAATCTAAAACCGGGACAGCAGGCGCTTTCTTT.

This chain uses TRBV6-1 with TRBJ2-1; D unclear. Germline V CDR1 and CDR2: MNHNS, SASEGT. This CDR3 region has 13 residues. The V end was cut by 1 base, the J end by 5 bases, with 6 bases between. The CDR3 spells CASSEEENNEQFF. The CDR3, as DNA: TGTGCCAGCAGTGAAGAAGAAAACAATGAGCAGTTCTTC.